This TCR beta chain appears in the sequencing data of a study of cytomegalovirus exposure and HLA in healthy donors. Donors in the study were healthy people who gave bone marrow. This CDR3 has 13 residues. Looked up from germline, CDR1 is GTSNPN and CDR2 is SVGIG (reference sequence). The ends were cut back, 3 bases at V and 1 base at J, with 9 bases in the middle. For this clone: The target antigen is unknown.

Vbeta (60) and Jbeta (13) primers were used in the PCR. Sequencing used immunoSEQ multiplex PCR; TCRdb keeps in-frame clones, though not all of them. The table shows around 150,000 clones, with around 80% occurring only once. Broader study findings: Common viral pathogens seemed to be connected with several of the most significant clusters, according to a later analysis. In vitro work confirmed that three CMV-associated chains recognize CMV antigens. For TCR beta chains, V- and J-gene trimming was later linked to a missense DCLRE1C variant.

This receptor was identified in a male donor in good health and CMV-seronegative. The chain couples TRBV30 to TRBJ1-1; D remains unclear. The sequenced material came from PBMCs. The CDR3 is CAWRGDGNTEAFF. In DNA form, the CDR3 reads TGTGCCTGGAGGGGCGACGGGAACACTGAAGCTTTCTTT.